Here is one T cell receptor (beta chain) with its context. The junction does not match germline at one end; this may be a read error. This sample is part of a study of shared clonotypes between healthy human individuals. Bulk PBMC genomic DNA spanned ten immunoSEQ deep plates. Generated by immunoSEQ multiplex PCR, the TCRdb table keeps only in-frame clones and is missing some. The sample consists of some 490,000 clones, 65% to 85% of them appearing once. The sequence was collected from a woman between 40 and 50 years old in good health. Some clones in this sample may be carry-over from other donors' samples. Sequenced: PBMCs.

The CDR3 here is CASSLVRTGGGCTF. The DNA of the CDR3 is TGTGCCAGCAGCTTAGTCAGGACAGGGGGCGGCTGCACCTTC. The J gene is TRBJ1-2, the V gene TRBV11-1; 11 bases line up with TRBD1. This CDR3 is built from 14 residues. CDR1 is SGHAT, CDR2 FQDESV, per germline (reference sequence).